The T cell receptor beta chain described here comes from a study of T-cell reconstitution after alpha-beta-depleted transplantation in children. Study-level results: Reported findings indicate that, about two months after transplant, alpha-beta T cells came from several hundred expanded clones, which were derived from non-depleted graft cells. Newly produced T cells mostly accounted for T-cell counts and diversity one year post-transplant.

The CDR3 is made up of 15 amino acids. The junction had 12 bases not matched to a gene; V was cut back by 11 bases and J by 3 bases. Per germline, CDR1 SEHNR and CDR2 FQNEAQ (reference sequence). As concerns this clonotype: Its antigen is still unknown.

TCRbeta library preparation incorporated unique molecular identifiers. TCRdb processed the PCR reads anew with MiXCR; each CDR3 protein has one entry. This table has some 840,000 distinct CDR3 sequences, around 15% appearing once. The chain uses TRBV7-9 and TRBJ2-5, with 10 positions matching TRBD1. This sequence was found in a male patient under 18 who had a stem cell transplant for acute lymphoblastic leukemia, so the T cells may come from the graft donor. This specimen was PBMCs, mostly from graft donor cells, taken 360 days after TCRalphabeta/CD19-depleted stem cell transplant. The CDR3 reads CAESFRDRGKETQYF. The CDR3 coding sequence is TGTGCCGAGAGCTTCCGGGACAGGGGAAAAGAGACCCAGTACTTC. The complete variable domain, with remaining parts taken from reference TRBV7-9 and TRBJ2-5, reads DTGVSQNPRHKITKRGQNVTFRCDPISEHNRLYWYRQTLGQGPEFLTYFQNEAQLEKSRLLSDRFSAERPKGSFSTLEIQRTEQGDSAMYLCAESFRDRGKETQYFGPGTRLLVL.